The 19 T cell receptor beta chains below all came from one sample that was sequenced in a study of shared clonotypes between healthy human individuals. Here immunoSEQ multiplex PCR was the method, and the copy in TCRdb shows in-frame clones only, minus some. The table records about 2.4 million clones, approximately 93% of them present only once. Sequencing input: naive CD4+ T cells from PBMCs. As for subset: CD45RA+ positively selected. These receptors were collected from a man in his late teens or twenties in good health. Some clones in this sample may be carry-over from other donors' samples.

This rearrangement joins TRBV5-1 to TRBJ1-2; the D is unclear. Germline CDR1 SGHRS, CDR2 YFSETQ. V lost 4 bases and J 5 bases, leaving 12 bases between the germline ends. CDR3 length equals 13 residues. The CDR3 DNA is TGCGCCAGCAGCAGGTCGGGGATATATGGCTACACCTTC. This sequence encodes CASSRSGIYGYTF. Together with reference TRBV5-1 and TRBJ1-2, the CDR3 gives the full variable domain: KAGVTQTPRYLIKTRGQQVTLSCSPISGHRSVSWYQQTPGQGLQFLFEYFSETQRNKGNFPGRFSGRQFSNSRSEMNVSTLELGDSALYLCASSRSGIYGYTFGSGTRLTVV.

This clone has only one observation. The rearrangement uses TRBV29-1 and TRBJ2-5, with a tentative D call TRBD1 (5 bases). V was shortened by 1 base and J by 5 bases, with 14 bases between the two germline ends. The CDR3 covers 14 residues. CDR1 SQVTM and CDR2 ANQGSEA come from the germline V gene. CDR3 loop: CSVEGPTVGETQYF. In DNA, the CDR3 is TGCAGCGTTGAAGGTCCGACAGTAGGTGAGACCCAGTACTTC.

The CDR3 DNA reads TGTGCCACTCGACAGGGGGCTGGAGATACGCAGTATTTT. Translation gives CATRQGAGDTQYF. The chain employs TRBV2 and TRBJ2-3; 10 bases agree with TRBD1. J lost 5 bases, V lost 10 bases, and 6 bases had no gene match. Germline assignment: CDR1 SNHLY and CDR2 FYNNEI. This CDR3 region has 13 residues.

This chain links TRBV5-1 with TRBJ1-1, with TRBD1 matching 7 bases. The CDR3 sequence is 16 residues long. The germline CDR1 and CDR2 sequences are SGHRS and YFSETQ. J lost 0 bases, V lost 3 bases, and 8 bases had no gene match. In DNA, the CDR3 is TGCGCCAGCAGCTCTTTTCAACAGGGGATGAACACTGAAGCTTTCTTT. Protein sequence: CASSSFQQGMNTEAFF.

This clone has just one count. The sample carries other DNA sequences with the same CDR3. The J gene is TRBJ2-7, the V gene TRBV18; 11 bases are a match to TRBD1. The J segment lost 3 bases and the V segment lost 3 bases, leaving 4 bases of the junction unmatched. CDR3 length: 15 residues. From germline, CDR1 is KGHSH and CDR2 LQKENI. CDR3: CASSPTGQGGYEQYF. Here the CDR3 DNA reads TGTGCCAGCTCACCGACGGGACAGGGGGGCTACGAGCAGTACTTC.

Turning to this clone: The sample carries other DNA sequences with the same CDR3. The chain links TRBV5-1 to TRBJ2-7; TRBD1 agrees at 8 bases. The CDR3 runs to 14 residues. Trimming at V came to 4 bases and at J to 1 base, leaving 4 bases not matched to a gene. Germline CDR1 SGHRS, CDR2 YFSETQ. The CDR3 here is CASSAQGASYEQYF. CDR3 coding DNA: TGCGCCAGCAGCGCGCAGGGGGCGTCCTACGAGCAGTACTTC.

The V and J genes are TRBV6-5 and TRBJ2-6; D is perhaps TRBD1 or TRBD2 (7 bases each). Germline V gene lookup returns CDR1 MNHEY and CDR2 SVGAGI. Trimming pared 10 bases from V and 5 bases from J, leaving 18 bases between. CDR3 length: 15 residues. The CDR3 DNA reads TGTGCCACTACCCCAGGGGGGGGTCGGGCCAACGTCCTGACTTTC. The encoded protein is CATTPGGGRANVLTF.

The chain couples TRBV5-4 to TRBJ2-3; possibly TRBD1 for D (6 bases). CDR3 length equals 15 residues. V was clipped by 1 base and J by 2 bases, with 11 bases between them. The germline V gene has CDR1 SGHNT and CDR2 YYREEE (reference sequence). Here the CDR3 DNA reads TGTGCCAGCAGCTTGTCGGACAGCTACACAGATACGCAGTATTTT. This codes for CASSLSDSYTDTQYF.

Concerning this clone: Other DNA variants within this sample encode the same CDR3. The chain carries TRBV15 and TRBJ1-1; D remains ambiguous. V was pared by 3 bases and J by 6 bases, with 11 bases between. CDR3 size: 13 residues. Germline lookup yields CDR1 LNHNV and CDR2 YYDKDF (reference sequence). In DNA form, the CDR3 reads TGTGCCACCAGCAGGGACGGACGGTCTGAAGCTTTCTTT. It is translated as CATSRDGRSEAFF.

The rearrangement uses TRBV28 and TRBJ2-7, with 8 positions matching TRBD1. Germline CDR1 reads MDHEN; CDR2 reads SYDVKM. The CDR3 contains 17 residues. With V trimmed by 2 bases and J by 2 bases, 11 bases remained unmatched. The CDR3 is CASSLGTGTGGAYEQYF. The CDR3, as DNA: TGTGCCAGCAGTTTAGGGACAGGAACAGGCGGAGCCTACGAGCAGTACTTC.

CDR3: CASSSLTGPGNTIYF. The DNA for the CDR3 is TGTGCCAGCAGCTCATTGACAGGGCCTGGAAACACCATATATTTT. The genes are TRBV7-2 and TRBJ1-3, with 7 bases aligning to TRBD1. With V trimmed by 4 bases and J by 2 bases, 5 bases remained unmatched. The CDR3 length is 15 residues. Per germline, CDR1 SGHTA and CDR2 FQGNSA.

This chain uses TRBV5-1 with TRBJ2-2, with 9 nucleotides matching TRBD2. The germline V gene encodes CDR1 SGHRS and CDR2 YFSETQ. This CDR3 has 16 amino acids. The J segment lost 6 bases and the V segment lost 3 bases, leaving 9 bases of the junction unmatched. CDR3 bases: TGCGCCAGCAGCTCGGGCAGCGGGAGGTTTGCCGGGGAGCTGTTTTTT. Translated, it gives CASSSGSGRFAGELFF.

V and J are TRBV6-1 and TRBJ1-4; 9 bases align to TRBD1. J was trimmed by 8 bases and V by 6 bases; bases with no gene match: 7. The CDR3 loop spans 14 amino acids. From germline, CDR1 is MNHNS and CDR2 SASEGT. Written as DNA, the CDR3 is TGTGCCAGCAGGGACAGGGGAATTAAGGAAAAACTGTTTTTT. It specifies CASRDRGIKEKLFF.

CDR3 sequence: CASSEDRGGYEQYF. The CDR3 DNA follows: TGTGCCAGCAGTGAGGACAGGGGGGGCTACGAGCAGTACTTC. V and J are TRBV2 and TRBJ2-7; 10 bases are shared with TRBD1. The CDR3 extends over 14 amino acids. V shed 3 bases, J shed 3 bases, and the junction held 2 bases outside the gene matches. The germline V gene encodes CDR1 SNHLY and CDR2 FYNNEI.

The rearrangement uses TRBV7-9 and TRBJ2-4, with 9 bases lining up with TRBD1. The germline gives CDR1 SEHNR, CDR2 FQNEAQ (reference sequence). Trimming cost V 0 bases and J 0 bases; bases outside gene matches: 3. The CDR3 is made up of 17 amino acids. The CDR3 DNA sequence: TGTGCCAGCAGCTTAGCGGGACAGGGCATAGCCAAAAACATTCAGTACTTC. Translating it yields CASSLAGQGIAKNIQYF.

The chain employs TRBV6-6 and TRBJ1-1; D unclear. The CDR3 consists of 11 residues. Per germline, CDR1 MNHNY and CDR2 SVGAGI (reference sequence). V was trimmed by 6 bases and J by 3 bases, leaving 5 bases between them. CDR3 DNA: TGTGCCAGCAGCCACGACACTGAAGCTTTCTTT. This sequence encodes CASSHDTEAFF.

This chain joins TRBV7-8 and TRBJ1-5; D is unclear. From germline, CDR1 is SGHVS and CDR2 FQNEAQ. The CDR3 extends over 14 amino acids. The V gene lost 3 bases and the J gene lost 2 bases, with 8 bases spanning the gap. The chain's CDR3 is CASSFSVGNQPQHF. CDR3 bases: TGTGCCAGCAGCTTTTCTGTCGGCAATCAGCCCCAGCATTTT.

The rearrangement joins TRBV11-2 to TRBJ2-4; D is perhaps TRBD1 or TRBD2 (5 bases each). Between the trimmed V and J ends, which lost 5 bases and 10 bases, there was a span of 21 bases. The CDR3 loop spans 15 amino acids. CDR1 and CDR2 (germline): SGHAT, FQNNGV. The chain's CDR3 is CASSPLRGGLRIQYF. The DNA of the CDR3 is TGTGCCAGCAGCCCCCTCCGGGGCGGGCTCCGGATTCAGTACTTC.

The chain links TRBV6-5 to TRBJ2-1; a possible D gene is TRBD2 (6 bases). Trimming pared 7 bases from V and 5 bases from J, leaving 15 bases between. Germline V gene sequence: CDR1 MNHEY, CDR2 SVGAGI. This CDR3 contains 14 residues. CDR3 nucleotide sequence: TGTGCCAGCACTAGAGCTGGAGGGGACAATGAGCAGTTCTTC. Translated: CASTRAGGDNEQFF.